One and the same sample provided the 5 T cell receptor beta chains below, sequenced in a study of T cells in localized non-small cell lung cancer. Generated by immunoSEQ multiplex PCR, the TCRdb table keeps only in-frame clones and is missing some. Found here are tens of thousands of clones, about three quarters of them singletons; the top ten hold roughly a fifth. This sample comprised PBMCs, obtained before any cancer treatment. Source of these receptors: a man between 40 and 70 years old with stage II squamous cell lung carcinoma.

The chain uses TRBV11-2 and TRBJ2-7, with 8 bases lining up with TRBD2. Trimming at V came to 3 bases and at J to 3 bases, leaving 13 bases not matched to a gene. Germline V gene data show CDR1 as SGHAT and CDR2 as FQNNGV. This CDR3 has 17 amino acids. This chain's CDR3 is CASSLAYGGGLDYEQYF. CDR3 DNA sequence: TGTGCCAGCAGCTTGGCCTACGGCGGGGGGCTCGACTACGAGCAGTACTTC. The variable domain in full, completed from reference TRBV11-2 and TRBJ2-7, reads EAGVAQSPRYKIIEKRQSVAFWCNPISGHATLYWYQQILGQGPKLLIQFQNNGVVDDSQLPKDRFSAERLKGVDSTLKIQPAKLEDSAVYLCASSLAYGGGLDYEQYFGPGTRLTVT.

This chain links TRBV10-3 with TRBJ2-7; D possibly corresponds to TRBD2 (6 bases). V was cut by 11 bases and J by 5 bases, with 13 bases left in between. Germline values: CDR1 ENHRY, CDR2 SYGVKD. This CDR3 region has 11 residues. Here the CDR3 DNA reads TGTGCCCTTTCCGGGGGTAACGAGCAGTACTTC. This gives the protein CALSGGNEQYF.

This CDR3 is CASSVTDSSGNTIYF. The CDR3 bases are TGTGCCAGCAGCGTTACGGACAGCTCTGGAAACACCATATATTTT. The rearrangement links TRBV9 to TRBJ1-3; D may be TRBD1 (6 bases). Germline V gene sequence: CDR1 SGDLS, CDR2 YYNGEE. The V gene lost 2 bases and the J gene lost 0 bases, with 9 bases spanning the gap. The CDR3 contains 15 residues. Supplemented by reference TRBV9 and TRBJ1-3, the full variable domain reads DSGVTQTPKHLITATGQRVTLRCSPRSGDLSVYWYQQSLDQGLQFLIQYYNGEERAKGNILERFSAQQFPDLHSELNLSSLELGDSALYFCASSVTDSSGNTIYFGEGSWLTVV.

The chain has TRBV30 and TRBJ1-1; weak D call: TRBD1 (5 bases). From germline, CDR1 is GTSNPN and CDR2 SVGIG (reference sequence). Between the trimmed V and J ends, which lost 2 bases and 4 bases, there was a span of 11 bases. The CDR3 runs to 13 residues. The CDR3 nucleotides read TGTGCCTGGAGTTCTAGGGGTTTCACTGAAGCTTTCTTT. This codes for CAWSSRGFTEAFF.

This sequence joins TRBV7-9 and TRBJ2-1; 7 bases are a match to TRBD1. Germline CDR1 reads SEHNR; CDR2 reads FQNEAQ (reference sequence). V lost 1 base and J lost 0; bases outside the gene matches: 6. This CDR3 has 17 amino acids. The CDR3 sequence is CASSLVLRQGSYNEQFF. For the CDR3, the DNA is TGTGCCAGCAGCTTAGTGTTAAGACAGGGCTCCTACAATGAGCAGTTCTTC. Looking up the rest from reference TRBV7-9 and TRBJ2-1 gives the full variable domain: DTGVSQNPRHKITKRGQNVTFRCDPISEHNRLYWYRQTLGQGPEFLTYFQNEAQLEKSRLLSDRFSAERPKGSFSTLEIQRTEQGDSAMYLCASSLVLRQGSYNEQFFGPGTRLTVL.